This T cell receptor beta chain was sequenced during a study of blood T cell repertoires in COVID-19 (dated by TCRdb to 2018 to 2021). A note on the overall study: Samples covering the acute and convalescent phases of COVID-19 were provided by collaborators in the United States, Italy and Spain. A de-identified subject ID, COVID-19 status, age in years and sex were almost always included in the sample metadata. The repertoires were made available in a free public database intended to serve as a resource for research on the immune response to SARS-CoV-2. The material from the prospective study consisted of cDNA or gDNA derived from T cells, B-cell-depleted T cells, or PBMCs. Samples came from the ongoing ImmuneRACE study (first 160 participants) plus 1,254 subjects from 6 global collaborators. Where available, HLA class I and class II types were obtained from metadata supplied by the sample provider rather than from assay-based typing. The dataset comprised deeply sampled blood TCRbeta repertoires from subjects exposed to, actively infected with, or recovered from COVID-19. The paper as a whole reports these results and caveats: How much clinical and demographic metadata was included differed by source and by participant, and the metadata was provided uncurated.

Whole blood was collected in K2EDTA tubes by collaborating institutions according to the institutions' own protocols. For TCRbeta analysis, collaborators shipped samples in one of three forms: frozen whole blood, isolated PBMCs, or DNA extracted from either of those sample types. On this clone: Its antigen specificity is not known. One base away there is no much larger clone; base qualities are not given.

The immunoSEQ Assay, a bias-controlled multiplex PCR, was used to amplify TCRbeta CDR3 regions from genomic DNA. The original methods were these. Nucleated cell counts per sample were estimated from amplification of reference gene primers within the assay. To quantify the absolute abundance of each unique TCRbeta CDR3 rearrangement, sequence reads were collapsed and filtered. For each sample, productive Simpson clonality was calculated as the square root of Simpson's diversity index across productive rearrangements. As stored in TCRdb, this immuneACCESS dataset retains in-frame rearrangements with V and J assigned. A fraction of the clones does not appear; measured against another copy, unresolved V genes explain less than half of the discrepancy, and the remainder lacks a known reason. V and J calls and clone size follow that table, whereas D and trimming were derived from the DNA. The sample records about 46,000 clones, around 85% of which are singletons. The ten largest clonotypes hold roughly 6.7% of the sample.

Sequencing used peripheral blood. The receptor was isolated from a man aged 55 to 70 with acute or convalescent COVID-19.

The CDR3 region has the sequence CASSRTGTNSPLHF. The nucleotide sequence reads TGCGCCAGCAGCCGGACAGGGACTAATTCACCCCTCCACTTT. The sequence joins TRBV5-1 to TRBJ1-6; TRBD1 aligns with 8 central bases. Trimming removed 4 bases from V and 6 bases from J; the gene matches leave 3 bases unexplained. CDR1 and CDR2 were assigned from the germline V gene as SGHRS and YFSETQ. Spanning cysteine to phenylalanine, the CDR3 consists of 14 amino acids. Just the 42-base CDR3 DNA is kept, in frame starting at base 1.